A single count supports the clone carrying this TCR beta chain. Its antigen is not identified. This specimen comes from a study of cytomegalovirus exposure and HLA in healthy donors. PCR involved 60 Vbeta and 13 Jbeta primers. Here immunoSEQ multiplex PCR was the method, and the copy in TCRdb shows in-frame clones only, minus some. The table shows some 180,000 clones, with just over 75% occurring only once. Whole-study results and caveats: An ancestry cluster, one associated with Asian ancestry, reportedly showed fewer N-insertions than the roughly 610-donor mean in a later analysis. The authors enumerated under 200 TCR beta chains as linked to cytomegalovirus. Clonal expansion was found to be greater in HLA-associated TCR beta chains than in equally common others in a later analysis. In all likelihood, a cluster of highly shared sequence variants was a sequencing artifact.

Germline-derived CDR1 and CDR2 are SEHNR and FQNEAQ (reference sequence). The germline V and J ends were trimmed by 4 bases and 2 bases, with 9 bases remaining between them. The CDR3 consists of 14 residues. The chain joins TRBV7-9 to TRBJ1-3; the D gene is possibly TRBD1 (5 bases). This receptor was taken from a man aged 18 to 30 in good health and CMV-seronegative. Material for sequencing was PBMCs. The CDR3 reads CASSSVGPGNTIYF. The CDR3 coding sequence is TGTGCCAGCAGCTCGGTGGGGCCTGGAAACACCATATATTTT.